Listed here is a single T cell receptor (beta chain). Its specificity is not known. The data derive from a study of regulatory T cells in long-lasting Graves disease. Study-wide points: Those with persistent disease had in common more public clonotypes (roughly 3,000) than new patients (about 900). Under persistent disease, TRBV28, TRBJ1-2 and TRBJ2-5 were used preferentially.

To make TCR beta libraries, researchers used iRepertoire HTBI primers and Arm-PCR of CDR3 regions. Each CDR3 protein gets one entry after TCRdb re-called the multiplex PCR reads with MiXCR. The data hold some 470,000 distinct CDR3 sequences, with roughly 21% observed a single time. Germline CDR1 reads SEHNR; CDR2 reads FQNEAQ (reference sequence). V was shortened by 3 bases and J by 6 bases, with 14 bases between the two germline ends. The CDR3 runs to 14 residues. The time point: persistent/refractory GD, antithyroid drugs over 5 years with positive TRAb. PBMCs provided the RNA from which the TCR library was made. Enrollment of patients was through an endocrinology department in Xi'an, China. The peripheral blood volume drawn was around 10 milliliters, and it was collected into EDTA tubes.

This specimen was peripheral blood mononuclear cells (PBMCs), taken when the disease was refractory, from a patient treated with antithyroid drugs. The TCR comes from a female donor with Graves disease. The chain joins TRBV7-9 to TRBJ1-2; D uncertain. CDR3 residues: CASSLNRGPHGYTF. In nucleotides, the CDR3 is TGTGCCAGCAGCTTGAATCGAGGCCCCCATGGCTACACCTTC. The full variable domain, its missing parts supplied by reference TRBV7-9 and TRBJ1-2, is DTGVSQNPRHKITKRGQNVTFRCDPISEHNRLYWYRQTLGQGPEFLTYFQNEAQLEKSRLLSDRFSAERPKGSFSTLEIQRTEQGDSAMYLCASSLNRGPHGYTFGSGTRLTVV.